This T cell receptor beta chain was retrieved from a study of cytomegalovirus exposure and HLA in healthy donors. Overall study findings and caveats: Later, an analysis found that common viral pathogens appeared to be linked with several of the most significant clusters. Based on reports, TCR beta sequences accurately predicted HLA-A and HLA-B alleles for most subjects.

V was shortened by 0 bases and J by 5 bases, with 8 bases between the two germline ends. CDR1 and CDR2 from the germline V gene are SEHNR and FQNEAQ (reference sequence). CDR3 length: 14 amino acids. Amplification used 60 Vbeta primers and 13 Jbeta primers. Using immunoSEQ multiplex PCR, the repertoire was profiled, and TCRdb retains in-frame clones only, with some absent. This sample has roughly 160,000 clones, with 77% found just once. Points on this clone: Its antigen is currently unknown.

The receptor comes from a man aged 25 to 40 in good health and CMV-seropositive. The chain links TRBV7-9 to TRBJ2-1; D possibly corresponds to TRBD1 (6 bases). What was sequenced was PBMCs. This chain's CDR3 is CASSLAGGDNEQFF. In DNA, the CDR3 is TGTGCCAGCAGCTTAGCTGGGGGCGACAATGAGCAGTTCTTC.